The sample holds a few counts of the clone carrying this T cell receptor beta chain. Its antigen remains unknown. The junction departs from germline at one end; a sequencing error may be responsible. This record comes from a study of T cells in Graves' hyperthyroidism and ophthalmopathy. Study observations and caveats: Model predictions of ophthalmopathy came a median approximately 6 months before onset.

Germline V gene lookup returns CDR1 SSHAT and CDR2 FNYEAQ (reference sequence). The CDR3 loop spans 14 amino acids. Amplified TCR beta CDR3 regions derived from RNA transcripts. With the HTBI primer set, the TCR CDR3 went through a first round of RT-PCR. TCRdb analysed the multiplex PCR reads with MiXCR anew, one entry per CDR3 protein. This table holds around 520,000 distinct CDR3 sequences, about 15% found once. Over 18 months, lack of ophthalmopathy progression marked Graves' hyperthyroidism as stable. The chain has TRBV7-7 and TRBJ2-2; D is ambiguous. The TCR comes from a woman aged 18-30 years with Graves' hyperthyroidism. Sequencing was carried out using blood. CDR3: CASNPVVGTGELFF. The DNA for the CDR3 is TGTGCTAGCAACCCGGTGGTGGGCACCGGGGAGCTGTTTTTT.